The entry below gives a single T cell receptor (beta chain) sequence along with its context. As yet, its antigen is unknown. There were likely unrecorded immune exposures, though donors were nominally healthy when sampled. The germline V gene has CDR1 SNHLY and CDR2 FYNNEI. Trimming cost V 2 bases and J 3 bases, with 7 bases left between them. The CDR3 length is 14 residues. The sample originates from a study of cytomegalovirus exposure and HLA in healthy donors. Study-level results: The HLA-A and HLA-B alleles of most subjects were reportedly predicted accurately from TCR beta sequences. Later analysis demonstrated an association between a missense DCLRE1C variant and TCR beta V- and J-gene trimming.

The PCR was carried out with 60 Vbeta primers and 13 Jbeta primers. Clones were read by immunoSEQ multiplex PCR, and TCRdb kept only the in-frame ones, dropping some. The repertoire holds 85,000 to 100,000 clones, with 60% to 70% as singletons. This TCR was sampled from a woman under 40 in good health and CMV-seronegative. The J gene is TRBJ1-4, the V gene TRBV2; a possible D gene is TRBD1 (6 bases). Sequencing was performed on PBMCs. The CDR3 sequence is CASSEWGPNEKLFF. CDR3 in DNA: TGTGCCAGCAGTGAATGGGGGCCTAATGAAAAACTGTTTTTT. Full variable domain (rest looked up from reference TRBV2 and TRBJ1-4): EPEVTQTPSHQVTQMGQEVILRCVPISNHLYFYWYRQILGQKVEFLVSFYNNEISEKSEIFDDQFSVERPDGSNFTLKIRSTKLEDSAMYFCASSEWGPNEKLFFGSGTQLSVL.